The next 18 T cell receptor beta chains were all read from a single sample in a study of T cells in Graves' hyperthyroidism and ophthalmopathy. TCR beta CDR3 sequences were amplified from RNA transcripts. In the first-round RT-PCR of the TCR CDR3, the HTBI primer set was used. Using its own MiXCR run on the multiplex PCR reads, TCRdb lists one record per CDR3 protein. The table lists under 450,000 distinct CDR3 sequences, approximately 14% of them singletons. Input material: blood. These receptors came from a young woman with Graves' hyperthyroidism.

The CDR3 DNA reads TGTGCCAGCAGTTACCTCCAGGGGGCAAAGACCGGGGAGCTGTTTTTT. Encoded protein: CASSYLQGAKTGELFF. The chain is built from TRBV6-2 or TRBV6-3 and TRBJ2-2; TRBD1 aligns across 8 bases. Germline V lookup: CDR1 MNHEY, CDR2 SVGEGT. This CDR3 contains 16 residues. J lost 5 bases, V lost 2 bases, and 7 bases had no gene match.

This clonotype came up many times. DNA of the CDR3: TGTGCCAGCAGGAAAGACAGGTTGCAAGAGACCCAGTACTTC. This translates into CASRKDRLQETQYF. The chain couples TRBV6-2 or TRBV6-3 to TRBJ2-5; D possibly corresponds to TRBD1 (6 bases). CDR1 and CDR2 from the germline V gene are MNHEY and SVGEGT. Trimming shortened V by 6 bases and J by 2 bases, and 13 bases separated the two germline ends. This CDR3 spans 14 amino acids.

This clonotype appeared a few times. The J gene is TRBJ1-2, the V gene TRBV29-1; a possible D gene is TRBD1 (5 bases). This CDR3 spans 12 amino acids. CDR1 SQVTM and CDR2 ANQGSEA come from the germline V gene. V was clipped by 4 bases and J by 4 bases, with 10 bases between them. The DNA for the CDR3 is TGCAGCGTTGTGGGACCGACCTATGGCTACACCTTC. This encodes CSVVGPTYGYTF.

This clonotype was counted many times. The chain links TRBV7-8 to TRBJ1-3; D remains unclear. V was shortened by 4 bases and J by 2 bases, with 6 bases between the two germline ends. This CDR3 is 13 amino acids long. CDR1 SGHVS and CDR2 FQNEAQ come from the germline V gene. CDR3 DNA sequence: TGTGCCAGCAGCTCAGACACTGGAAACACCATATATTTT. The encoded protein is CASSSDTGNTIYF.

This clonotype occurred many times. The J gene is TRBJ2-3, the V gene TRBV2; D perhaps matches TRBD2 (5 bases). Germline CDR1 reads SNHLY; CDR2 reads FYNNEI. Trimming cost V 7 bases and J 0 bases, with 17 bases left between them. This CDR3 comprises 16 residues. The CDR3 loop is CASTPADERSTDTQYF. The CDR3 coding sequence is TGTGCCAGCACCCCCGCGGACGAGCGGAGCACAGATACGCAGTATTTT.

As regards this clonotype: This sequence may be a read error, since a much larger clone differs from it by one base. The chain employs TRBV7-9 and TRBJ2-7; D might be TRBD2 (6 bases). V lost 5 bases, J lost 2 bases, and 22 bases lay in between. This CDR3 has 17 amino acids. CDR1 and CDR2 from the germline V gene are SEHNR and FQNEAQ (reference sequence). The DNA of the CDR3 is TGTGCCAGCAGCCCCCCCGGGGGACTGCCCAAGGCCTACGAGCAGTACTTC. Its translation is CASSPPGGLPKAYEQYF.

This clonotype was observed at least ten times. CDR3 amino acids: CASSQGTGFNEKLFF. The CDR3 DNA is TGTGCCAGCAGCCAAGGGACAGGGTTTAATGAAAAACTGTTTTTT. The V gene is TRBV7-8, the J gene TRBJ1-4, with 9 positions matching TRBD1. CDR3 length: 15 residues. Germline loops: CDR1 SGHVS, CDR2 FQNEAQ. V was pared by 5 bases and J by 4 bases, with 5 bases of the junction left unmatched.

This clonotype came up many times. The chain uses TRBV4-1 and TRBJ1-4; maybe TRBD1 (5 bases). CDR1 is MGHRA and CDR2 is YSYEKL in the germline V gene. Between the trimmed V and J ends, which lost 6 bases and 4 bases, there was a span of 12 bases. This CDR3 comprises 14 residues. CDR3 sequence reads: CASSPGLGNEKLFF. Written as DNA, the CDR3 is TGCGCCAGCAGTCCAGGGTTAGGTAATGAAAAACTGTTTTTT.

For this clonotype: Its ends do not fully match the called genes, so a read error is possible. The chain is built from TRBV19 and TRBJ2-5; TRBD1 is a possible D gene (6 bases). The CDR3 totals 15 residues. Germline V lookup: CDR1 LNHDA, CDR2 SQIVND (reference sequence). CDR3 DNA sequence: TGTACCAGTAGTATTGGGGGCAAGTTCCGAGAGACCCAGTACTTC. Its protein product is CTSSIGGKFRETQYF.

The CDR3 region is CASTGGVGVSPVPEKLFF. The CDR3 nucleotides read TGTGCCAGTACCGGAGGGGTCGGGGTTAGCCCCGTTCCCGAAAAACTGTTTTTT. This sequence joins TRBV19 and TRBJ1-4; possibly TRBD1 for D (5 bases). V was shortened by 7 bases and J by 8 bases, with 29 bases between the two germline ends. The CDR3 spans 18 residues. Germline values: CDR1 LNHDA, CDR2 SQIVND (reference sequence).

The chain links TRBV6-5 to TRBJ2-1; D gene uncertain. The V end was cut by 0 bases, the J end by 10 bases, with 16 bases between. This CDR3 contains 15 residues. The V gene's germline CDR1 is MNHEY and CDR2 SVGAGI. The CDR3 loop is CASSYSRILLGEQFF. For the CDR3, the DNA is TGTGCCAGCAGTTACTCTCGAATCCTTCTAGGGGAGCAGTTCTTC.

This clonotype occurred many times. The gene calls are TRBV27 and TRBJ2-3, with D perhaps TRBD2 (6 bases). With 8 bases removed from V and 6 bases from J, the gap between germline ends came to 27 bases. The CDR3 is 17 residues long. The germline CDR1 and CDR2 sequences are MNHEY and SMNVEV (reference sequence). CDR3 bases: TGTGCCAGCGCGTTAATATCTAGCGATCCCGAGGCGGATACGCAGTATTTT. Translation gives CASALISSDPEADTQYF.

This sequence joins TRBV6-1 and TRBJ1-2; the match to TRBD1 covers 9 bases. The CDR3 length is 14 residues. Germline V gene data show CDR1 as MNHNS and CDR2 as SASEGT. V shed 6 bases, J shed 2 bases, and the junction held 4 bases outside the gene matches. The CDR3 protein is CASRADRGNYGYTF. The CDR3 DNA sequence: TGTGCCAGCAGGGCCGACAGGGGGAACTATGGCTACACCTTC.

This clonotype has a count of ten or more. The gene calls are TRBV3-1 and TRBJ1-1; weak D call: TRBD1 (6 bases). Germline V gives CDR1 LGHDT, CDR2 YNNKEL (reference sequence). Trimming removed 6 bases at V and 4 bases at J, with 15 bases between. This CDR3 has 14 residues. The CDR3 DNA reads TGTGCCAGCAGTCAGACAGGTTCGAGCACTGAAGCTTTCTTT. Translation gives CASSQTGSSTEAFF.

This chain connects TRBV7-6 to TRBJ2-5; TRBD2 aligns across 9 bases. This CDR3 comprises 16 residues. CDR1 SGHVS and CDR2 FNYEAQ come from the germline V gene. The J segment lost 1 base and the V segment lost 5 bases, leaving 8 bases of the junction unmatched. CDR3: CASSGVGRGGQETQYF. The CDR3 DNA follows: TGTGCCAGCAGCGGGGTTGGGCGGGGGGGCCAAGAGACCCAGTACTTC.

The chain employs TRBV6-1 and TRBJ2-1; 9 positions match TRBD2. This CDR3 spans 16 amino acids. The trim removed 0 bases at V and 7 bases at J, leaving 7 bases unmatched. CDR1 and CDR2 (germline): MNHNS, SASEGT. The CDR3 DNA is TGTGCCAGCAGTGAAGCCGGCGGGAGGGCCCGGAATGAGCAGTTCTTC. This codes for CASSEAGGRARNEQFF.

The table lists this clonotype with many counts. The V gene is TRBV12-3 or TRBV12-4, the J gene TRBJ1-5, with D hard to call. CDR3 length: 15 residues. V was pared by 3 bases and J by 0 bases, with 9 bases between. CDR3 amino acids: CASSLRAHSNQPQHF. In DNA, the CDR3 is TGTGCCAGCAGTTTGAGGGCTCATAGCAATCAGCCCCAGCATTTT.

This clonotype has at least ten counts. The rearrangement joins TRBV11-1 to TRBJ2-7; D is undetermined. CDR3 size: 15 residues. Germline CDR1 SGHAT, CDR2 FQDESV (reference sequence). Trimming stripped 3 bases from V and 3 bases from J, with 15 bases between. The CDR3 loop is CASSLTGAEGYEQYF. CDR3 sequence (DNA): TGTGCCAGCAGCTTGACGGGTGCTGAAGGCTACGAGCAGTACTTC.